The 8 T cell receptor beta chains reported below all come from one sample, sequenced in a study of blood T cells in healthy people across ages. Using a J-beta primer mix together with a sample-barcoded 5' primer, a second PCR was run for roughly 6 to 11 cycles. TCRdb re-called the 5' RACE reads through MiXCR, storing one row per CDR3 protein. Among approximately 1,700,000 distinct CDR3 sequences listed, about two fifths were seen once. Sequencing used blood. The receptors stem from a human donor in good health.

The chain's CDR3 is CASSLGTSGGLVWYEQYF. The CDR3 coding sequence is TGTGCCAGCAGTCTTGGGACTAGCGGGGGTTTAGTCTGGTACGAGCAGTACTTC. The rearrangement uses TRBV6-6 and TRBJ2-7, with 14 bases identical to TRBD2. V was pared by 5 bases and J by 4 bases, with 13 bases of the junction left unmatched. The germline V gene has CDR1 MNHNY and CDR2 SVGAGI (reference sequence). The CDR3 sequence is 18 residues long.

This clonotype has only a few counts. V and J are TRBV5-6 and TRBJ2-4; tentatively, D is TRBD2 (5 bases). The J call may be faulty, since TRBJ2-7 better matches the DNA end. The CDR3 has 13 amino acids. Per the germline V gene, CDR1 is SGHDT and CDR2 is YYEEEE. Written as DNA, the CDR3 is TGTGCCAGCAGCTTGGGGAGGTGGTACGAGCAGTACTTC. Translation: CASSLGRWYEQYF.

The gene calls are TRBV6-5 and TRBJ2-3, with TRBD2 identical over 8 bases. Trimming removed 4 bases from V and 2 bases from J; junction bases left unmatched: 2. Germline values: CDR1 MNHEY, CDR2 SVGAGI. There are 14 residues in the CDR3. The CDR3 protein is CASSSSGPTDTQYF. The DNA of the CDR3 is TGTGCCAGCAGTTCTAGCGGGCCCACAGATACGCAGTATTTT.

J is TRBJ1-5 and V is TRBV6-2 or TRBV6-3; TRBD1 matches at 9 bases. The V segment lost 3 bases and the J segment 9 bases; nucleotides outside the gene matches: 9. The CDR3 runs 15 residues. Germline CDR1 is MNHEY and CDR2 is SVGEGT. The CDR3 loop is CASSYKQDRGWPQHF. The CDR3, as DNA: TGTGCCAGCAGTTATAAACAGGACAGGGGTTGGCCCCAGCATTTT.

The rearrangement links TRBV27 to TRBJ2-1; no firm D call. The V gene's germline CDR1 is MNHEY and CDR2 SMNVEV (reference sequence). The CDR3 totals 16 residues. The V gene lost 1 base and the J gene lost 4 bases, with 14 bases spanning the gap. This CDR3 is CASSLLYRIQYNEQFF. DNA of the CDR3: TGTGCCAGCAGTTTATTATACAGAATCCAATACAATGAGCAGTTCTTC.

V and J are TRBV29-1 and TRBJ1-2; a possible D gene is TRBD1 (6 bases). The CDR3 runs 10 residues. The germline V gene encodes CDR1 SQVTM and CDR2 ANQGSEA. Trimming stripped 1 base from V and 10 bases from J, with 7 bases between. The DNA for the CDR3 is TGCAGCGTTGAAGCAGGGGCCTACACCTTC. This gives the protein CSVEAGAYTF. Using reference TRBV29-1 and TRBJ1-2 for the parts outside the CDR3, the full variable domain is SAVISQKPSRDICQRGTSLTIQCQVDSQVTMMFWYRQQPGQSLTLIATANQGSEATYESGFVIDKFPISRPNLTFSTLTVSNMSPEDSSIYLCSVEAGAYTFGSGTRLTVV.

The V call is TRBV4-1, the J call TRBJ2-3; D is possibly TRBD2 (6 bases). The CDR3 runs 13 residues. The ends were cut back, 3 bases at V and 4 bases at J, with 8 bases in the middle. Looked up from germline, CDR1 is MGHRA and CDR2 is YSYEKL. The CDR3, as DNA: TGCGCCAGCAGCCAGCGACTAGCAGATACGCAGTATTTT. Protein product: CASSQRLADTQYF.

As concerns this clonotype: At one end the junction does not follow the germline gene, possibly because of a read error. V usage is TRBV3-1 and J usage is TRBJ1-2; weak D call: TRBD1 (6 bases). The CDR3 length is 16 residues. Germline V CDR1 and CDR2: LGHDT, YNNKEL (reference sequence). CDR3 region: CASNQDQLGAGYGYTF. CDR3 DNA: TGTGCCAGCAACCAAGATCAATTGGGGGCGGGCTATGGCTACACCTTC.